Detailed here is one T cell receptor beta chain. Its antigen is not identified. TCRdb's table, derived via immunoSEQ multiplex PCR, lists solely in-frame clones and lacks some. The profile shows some 50,000 clones, around nine tenths of them singletons. These data are taken from a study of T cells in localized non-small cell lung cancer. V was cut by 6 bases and J by 1 base, with 9 bases left in between. This CDR3 is 13 amino acids long. The germline V gene has CDR1 MNHNS and CDR2 SASEGT. Findings and caveats of the study: Sequence data derive from only one tumor region, so heterogeneity remains possible. Clonality peaked in uninvolved adjacent lung rather than tumor. Appearing in adjacent lung were a median approximately 60 of the top 100 tumor clones.

The source of this sequence is a female donor with stage II lung adenocarcinoma. The sample was PBMCs, taken before any cancer treatment. The chain recombines TRBV6-1 with TRBJ1-1; D unresolved. The CDR3 region has the DNA TGTGCCAGCAGACAGAGTAGGAACACTGAAGCTTTCTTT. It encodes CASRQSRNTEAFF.